Sequencing of this T cell receptor (beta chain) was carried out in a study of post-analysis software for immune sequencing data. Across the whole study: Included courses were relapsing-remitting and secondary progressive multiple sclerosis; progressive-relapsing multiple sclerosis was also included.

Notes on the study in general: Strong same-batch co-clustering of samples appeared with F measure clustering. People with multiple sclerosis had a significantly lower normalized Chao1 diversity than controls did. Elevated frequency relative to controls characterized several TRBV segments in patients, TRBV5-6, TRBV5-1 and TRBV20-1 among them.

cDNA libraries of TCR beta carried unique molecular identifiers. Approximately 500,000 cDNA molecules were recovered from an input of roughly 0.85 to 10 million T cells. MiXCR, run by TCRdb on the PCR reads, gives a single entry per CDR3 protein. The sample records approximately 360,000 distinct CDR3 sequences, less than 40% being singletons. The germline gives CDR1 SGHVS, CDR2 FQNEAQ. This CDR3 has 13 amino acids. Comment on this clonotype: Antigen unknown.

This receptor was obtained from a girl aged 10 to 17 with multiple sclerosis. Sequencing input: blood. This rearrangement joins TRBV7-8 to TRBJ2-5; no clear D gene. The end of the DNA aligns better with TRBJ2-7, so the J call may be wrong. The CDR3 nucleotides are TGTGCCAGCAGCTTCGAGACACACTACGAGCAGTACTTC. Translated: CASSFETHYEQYF.